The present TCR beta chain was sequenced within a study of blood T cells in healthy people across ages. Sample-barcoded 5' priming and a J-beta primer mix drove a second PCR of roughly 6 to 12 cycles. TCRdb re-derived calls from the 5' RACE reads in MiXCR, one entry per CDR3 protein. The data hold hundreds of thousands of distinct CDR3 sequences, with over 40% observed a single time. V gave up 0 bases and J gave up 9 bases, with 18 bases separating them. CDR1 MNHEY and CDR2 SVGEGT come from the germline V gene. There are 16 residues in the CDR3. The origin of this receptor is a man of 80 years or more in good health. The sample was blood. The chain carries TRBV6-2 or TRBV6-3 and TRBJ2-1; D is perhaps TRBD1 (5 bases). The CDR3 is CASSYSKKQASREQFF. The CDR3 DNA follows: TGTGCCAGCAGTTACTCGAAAAAACAGGCCTCGCGTGAGCAGTTCTTC.